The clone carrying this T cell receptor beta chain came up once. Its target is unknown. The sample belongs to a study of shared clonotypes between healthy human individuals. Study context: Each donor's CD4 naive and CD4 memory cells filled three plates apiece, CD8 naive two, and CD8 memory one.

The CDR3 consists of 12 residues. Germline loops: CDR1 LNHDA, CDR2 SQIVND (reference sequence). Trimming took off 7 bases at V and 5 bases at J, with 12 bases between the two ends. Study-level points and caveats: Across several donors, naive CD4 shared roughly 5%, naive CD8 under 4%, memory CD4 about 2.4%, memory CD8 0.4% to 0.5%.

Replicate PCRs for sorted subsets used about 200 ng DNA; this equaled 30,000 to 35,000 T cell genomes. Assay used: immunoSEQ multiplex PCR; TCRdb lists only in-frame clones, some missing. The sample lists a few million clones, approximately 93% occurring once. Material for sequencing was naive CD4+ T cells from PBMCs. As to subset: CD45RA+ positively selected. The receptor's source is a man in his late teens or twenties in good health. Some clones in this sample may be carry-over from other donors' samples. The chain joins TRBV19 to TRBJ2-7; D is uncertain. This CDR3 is CASTPGGDEQYF. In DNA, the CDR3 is TGTGCCAGTACCCCCGGTGGGGACGAGCAGTACTTC.